One and the same sample provided the 18 T cell receptor beta chains below, sequenced in a study of shared clonotypes between healthy human individuals. TCRdb keeps only in-frame clones here, not all; method: immunoSEQ multiplex PCR. The top ten clones hold 0.36% of a sample with 1.6 million or so clones, approximately 98.5% of them seen once. Sequenced material: naive CD4+ T cells sorted from blood. As to subset: CD45RA+ positively selected. The receptors shown here come from a man aged 25-40 years in good health.

This rearrangement joins TRBV18 to TRBJ2-1; D possibly uses TRBD1 or TRBD2 (6 bases each). Germline loops: CDR1 KGHSH, CDR2 LQKENI. There are 14 residues in the CDR3. V was pared by 3 bases and J by 10 bases, with 16 bases between. CDR3 bases: TGTGCCAGCTCACCCGTTAGGGGGGCCATAGAGCAGTTCTTC. Protein product: CASSPVRGAIEQFF.

The chain couples TRBV18 to TRBJ1-1, with D possibly TRBD1 on 6 matching bases. Germline V gene lookup returns CDR1 KGHSH and CDR2 LQKENI. The CDR3 length is 14 residues. V was clipped by 3 bases and J by 0 bases, with 8 bases between them. The CDR3 loop reads CASSPDSVNTEAFF. The CDR3 bases are TGTGCCAGCTCACCGGACAGTGTGAACACTGAAGCTTTCTTT.

The chain employs TRBV6-1 and TRBJ2-4; D uncertain. Trimming removed 5 bases at V and 7 bases at J, with 15 bases between. CDR3 length equals 14 residues. The germline gives CDR1 MNHNS, CDR2 SASEGT. CDR3 residues: CASSTPPSENIQYF. In DNA form, the CDR3 reads TGTGCCAGCAGTACCCCTCCGAGCGAGAACATTCAGTACTTC.

This rearrangement joins TRBV7-2 to TRBJ2-7, with D tentatively TRBD1 (6 bases). CDR1 SGHTA and CDR2 FQGNSA come from the germline V gene. Trimming stripped 5 bases from V and 0 bases from J, with 11 bases between. CDR3 size: 14 residues. CDR3 loop: CASSARGRSYEQYF. CDR3 DNA sequence: TGTGCCAGCAGCGCCAGGGGCCGCTCCTACGAGCAGTACTTC.

This sequence joins TRBV11-2 and TRBJ1-3; D is unresolved. Germline CDR1 and CDR2: SGHAT and FQNNGV. This CDR3 is built from 13 residues. Trimming removed 5 bases from V and 2 bases from J, with 7 bases in between. The CDR3 DNA is TGTGCCAGCAGCCAAGAACCTGGAAACACCATATATTTT. Its translation: CASSQEPGNTIYF.

This chain links TRBV6-6 with TRBJ2-7; possible D gene TRBD2, 5 bases. Per germline, CDR1 MNHNY and CDR2 SVGAGI (reference sequence). This CDR3 has 16 amino acids. The V end lost 2 bases, the J end lost 0 bases, and 14 bases lay between the germline ends. The CDR3 loop reads CASSYMAGRSSYEQYF. The CDR3 DNA follows: TGTGCCAGCAGTTACATGGCGGGCAGGAGCTCCTACGAGCAGTACTTC.

The chain joins TRBV10-3 to TRBJ2-3; D perhaps matches TRBD2 (6 bases). Germline V gene data show CDR1 as ENHRY and CDR2 as SYGVKD. The length of the CDR3 is 13 residues. V was trimmed by 6 bases and J by 4 bases, leaving 11 bases between them. Here the CDR3 reads CAIRDSGSDTQYF. As DNA, the CDR3 is TGTGCCATCAGAGACAGCGGGTCAGATACGCAGTATTTT.

The CDR3 region is CASSRITGELFF. In DNA, the CDR3 is TGTGCCAGCAGTCGGATCACCGGGGAGCTGTTTTTT. V usage is TRBV6-1 and J usage is TRBJ2-2; D gene uncertain. This CDR3 region has 12 residues. The germline gives CDR1 MNHNS, CDR2 SASEGT. The V and J ends lost 5 bases and 4 bases respectively, with 5 bases between them.

The rearrangement uses TRBV7-2 and TRBJ2-7; either TRBD1 or TRBD2 may fit D (5 bases each). The CDR3 has 14 amino acids. The germline V and J ends were trimmed by 3 bases and 2 bases, with 11 bases remaining between them. CDR1 is SGHTA and CDR2 is FQGNSA in the germline V gene. CDR3 nucleotide sequence: TGTGCCAGCAGCTTCAGGGACCTTGCCTACGAGCAGTACTTC. This gives the protein CASSFRDLAYEQYF.

In this sample, this clone turned up once. The chain is built from TRBV5-1 and TRBJ2-5; TRBD2 aligns across 11 bases. The CDR3 loop spans 14 amino acids. Germline lookup yields CDR1 SGHRS and CDR2 YFSETQ. With 5 bases clipped from V and 4 bases from J, the junction kept 4 bases outside the gene matches. The CDR3 DNA reads TGCGCCAGCAGACTAGCGGGAGTGGGAGAGACCCAGTACTTC. It codes for CASRLAGVGETQYF. Full variable domain (outside the CDR3, taken from reference TRBV5-1 and TRBJ2-5): KAGVTQTPRYLIKTRGQQVTLSCSPISGHRSVSWYQQTPGQGLQFLFEYFSETQRNKGNFPGRFSGRQFSNSRSEMNVSTLELGDSALYLCASRLAGVGETQYFGPGTRLLVL.

The V gene is TRBV5-3, the J gene TRBJ2-1; 8 bases are a match to TRBD1. TRBV5-3 is classed as an ORF, of uncertain function. Trimming took 4 bases from V and 2 from J; bases not matched to a gene: 5. The CDR3 has 15 amino acids. CDR3 DNA sequence: TGTGCCAGAAGCGGCAGGGGGCGTGCCTACAATGAGCAGTTCTTC. This codes for CARSGRGRAYNEQFF.

This chain connects TRBV30 to TRBJ2-2; 7 nucleotides match TRBD1. Germline CDR1 and CDR2: GTSNPN and SVGIG (reference sequence). V trimming: 4 bases; J trimming: 4 bases; junction bases outside the gene matches: 6. The CDR3 sequence is 14 residues long. CDR3 protein: CAWKRQGGTGELFF. Here the CDR3 DNA reads TGTGCCTGGAAAAGACAGGGCGGCACCGGGGAGCTGTTTTTT.

CDR3 bases: TGTGCCAGCAGTGCAGGTTTAGCCGATACGCAGTATTTT. The encoded protein is CASSAGLADTQYF. The V and J genes are TRBV6-5 and TRBJ2-3, with D uncertain. Germline V lookup: CDR1 MNHEY, CDR2 SVGAGI. V lost 5 bases and J 6 bases, leaving 12 bases between the germline ends. This CDR3 is 13 amino acids long.

The rearrangement links TRBV6-1 to TRBJ2-2; 16 nucleotides line up with TRBD2. The V gene end was trimmed by 3 bases and the J gene end by 7 bases; junction bases not matched to a gene: 5. The germline gives CDR1 MNHNS, CDR2 SASEGT. CDR3 length: 17 amino acids. CDR3: CASSEGLAGGPSGELFF. The DNA of the CDR3 is TGTGCCAGCAGTGAGGGACTAGCGGGAGGGCCCAGCGGGGAGCTGTTTTTT.

The V gene is TRBV5-1, the J gene TRBJ1-1, with D possibly TRBD1 on 6 matching bases. Germline CDR1 and CDR2: SGHRS and YFSETQ. The CDR3 covers 16 residues. V gave up 0 bases and J gave up 2 bases, with 14 bases separating them. The CDR3 coding sequence is TGCGCCAGCAGCTTGGATCCCCTGACAGGAAACACTGAAGCTTTCTTT. Translated: CASSLDPLTGNTEAFF.

The chain recombines TRBV7-8 with TRBJ1-4; TRBD1 agrees at 11 bases. This CDR3 is built from 20 residues. The germline V gene encodes CDR1 SGHVS and CDR2 FQNEAQ. J lost 7 bases, V lost 1 base, and 17 bases had no gene match. CDR3 amino acids: CASSLVPRDRGRPGREKLFF. The CDR3 region has the DNA TGTGCCAGCAGCTTAGTACCCCGGGACAGGGGGAGACCGGGTCGTGAAAAACTGTTTTTT.

This chain joins TRBV19 and TRBJ1-5, with 7 bases identical to TRBD1. Germline V CDR1 and CDR2: LNHDA, SQIVND (reference sequence). Trimming took 5 bases from V and 2 from J; bases not matched to a gene: 9. This CDR3 has 16 amino acids. The CDR3 sequence: CASSQWRGTGNQPQHF. CDR3 nucleotide sequence: TGTGCCAGTAGTCAATGGCGGGGGACAGGCAATCAGCCCCAGCATTTT.

This clone appeared once. This chain links TRBV27 with TRBJ2-5; D might be TRBD2 (6 bases). V was shortened by 4 bases and J by 5 bases, with 20 bases between the two germline ends. Germline values: CDR1 MNHEY, CDR2 SMNVEV (reference sequence). The CDR3 is made up of 16 amino acids. In DNA, the CDR3 is TGTGCCAGCAGTTCCAGGGCGGGGCCAGGACGGGAGACCCAGTACTTC. It codes for CASSSRAGPGRETQYF.